The 6 T cell receptor beta chains listed next were all sequenced from one sample in a study of CD8+ T cells in alopecia areata. Sequencing templates came from extracted RNA that was reverse transcribed into cDNA. TCRdb's copy holds only in-frame clones and misses some; the assay was immunoSEQ multiplex PCR. In the table there are about 150,000 clones, less than 70% of which are singletons. Sample treatment: oral pan-JAK inhibitor, 5-10 mg twice daily. The starting material was CD4+ T cells sorted from blood, obtained at week 4, from a patient treated with tofacitinib. The receptor set was obtained from a human donor with alopecia areata.

This clone occurred a few times. The chain uses TRBV19 and TRBJ2-1; tentative D call: TRBD2 (5 bases). The CDR3 length is 12 residues. V was trimmed by 7 bases and J by 4 bases, leaving 8 bases between them. The germline CDR1 and CDR2 sequences are LNHDA and SQIVND (reference sequence). In nucleotides, the CDR3 is TGTGCCAGTACGGGGAGATACAATGAGCAGTTCTTC. Translation: CASTGRYNEQFF.

This clone appeared a single time. The V and J genes are TRBV30 and TRBJ2-7; weak D call: TRBD2 (5 bases). Germline V CDR1 and CDR2: GTSNPN, SVGIG (reference sequence). Trimming pared 2 bases from V and 7 bases from J, leaving 12 bases between. The CDR3 extends over 12 amino acids. This CDR3 is CAWSRERREQYF. The CDR3 DNA follows: TGTGCCTGGAGTCGAGAGAGGAGGGAGCAGTACTTC.

The chain uses TRBV23-1 and TRBJ1-5; no reliable D call. TRBV23-1 is an ORF, and what it does is uncertain. V lost 9 bases, J lost 4 bases, and 19 bases lay in between. The length of the CDR3 is 15 residues. CDR3 sequence (DNA): TGCGCCAGGCTAAGTGGGCAGCGCCCAAATCAGCCCCAGCATTTT. Its protein is CARLSGQRPNQPQHF.

This clone was recorded a few times. The CDR3 nucleotides read TGCGCCAGCAGCCAAGATCCTACCAGGGCCTACGAGCAGTACTTC. Its protein product is CASSQDPTRAYEQYF. V is TRBV4-1 and J is TRBJ2-7; weak D call: TRBD1 (5 bases). Per germline, CDR1 MGHRA and CDR2 YSYEKL. The germline V and J ends were trimmed by 0 bases and 2 bases, with 11 bases remaining between them. The CDR3 runs 15 residues.

This rearrangement joins TRBV30 to TRBJ2-7, with D unresolved. The CDR3 totals 12 residues. Trimming took 2 bases from V and 5 from J, leaving 10 bases between them. Germline V CDR1 and CDR2: GTSNPN, SVGIG (reference sequence). The CDR3 DNA reads as TGTGCCTGGAGTCCAGGTGGCAACGAGCAGTACTTC. Amino acid sequence: CAWSPGGNEQYF.

The count of this clone is one. CDR3 in amino acids: CASSPNRVYSNQPQHF. CDR3 nucleotides: TGTGCCAGTAGTCCAAACAGGGTTTATAGCAATCAGCCCCAGCATTTT. The chain recombines TRBV19 with TRBJ1-5; a weak D match, TRBD1 (6 bases). Germline V gene data show CDR1 as LNHDA and CDR2 as SQIVND (reference sequence). The CDR3 covers 16 residues. V was pared by 5 bases and J by 0 bases, with 14 bases between.